This TCR beta chain is drawn from a study of cytomegalovirus exposure and HLA in healthy donors. Researchers ran the PCR with 60 Vbeta and 13 Jbeta primers. Repertoires were generated with immunoSEQ multiplex PCR, while TCRdb's copy carries only in-frame clones and drops some. This table has about 130,000 clones, roughly 77% appearing once. In regard to this clone: Its antigen is still unknown.

V shed 1 base and J shed 5 bases, with 8 bases lying between them. The CDR3 totals 13 residues. Germline V lookup: CDR1 SGHTA, CDR2 FQGTGA. Overall study results and limits: TCR beta V segments were, for the most part, productive about 87% or about 30% of the time in an earlier analysis. Across all donors, roughly uniform sequencing depth was an assumption of the presence/absence analyses.

The chain employs TRBV7-3 and TRBJ2-5, with D perhaps TRBD1 (6 bases). The sequence was collected from a middle-aged woman in good health and CMV-seropositive. Sample: PBMCs. In nucleotides, the CDR3 is TGTGCCAGCAGCTTAATGCAGGGGGAGACCCAGTACTTC. This encodes CASSLMQGETQYF.